One sample yielded the 21 T cell receptor beta chains listed below, sequenced in a study of blood T cell repertoires in COVID-19. Profiling relied on immunoSEQ multiplex PCR, and the TCRdb table lists in-frame clones only, not all of them. The sample includes fewer than 90,000 clones, approximately 87% of them seen just once. The sequenced material came from peripheral blood. These receptors were collected from a man at least 80 years old in a cohort sampled during active COVID-19.

V gene TRBV6-5 combines with J gene TRBJ1-5; no clear D. V shed 0 bases and J shed 1 base, with 7 bases lying between them. Germline CDR1 MNHEY, CDR2 SVGAGI. The CDR3 sequence is 15 residues long. The CDR3 here is CASSYSIVSNQPQHF. The CDR3 DNA is TGTGCCAGCAGTTACTCCATAGTGAGCAATCAGCCCCAGCATTTT.

V gene TRBV18 combines with J gene TRBJ2-1; possible D gene TRBD2, 5 bases. The CDR3 spans 14 residues. Trimming cost V 1 base and J 5 bases, with 9 bases left between them. Germline CDR1 KGHSH, CDR2 LQKENI. The chain's CDR3 is CASSPLAWDNEQFF. Here the CDR3 DNA reads TGTGCCAGCTCACCACTAGCGTGGGACAATGAGCAGTTCTTC.

The chain has TRBV5-6 and TRBJ1-4, with D uncertain. The CDR3 length is 14 residues. Germline V lookup: CDR1 SGHDT, CDR2 YYEEEE. Trimming removed 2 bases at V and 5 bases at J, with 10 bases between. CDR3 sequence (DNA): TGTGCCAGCAGCTTTATGGCCTCAAATGAAAAACTGTTTTTT. Translating gives CASSFMASNEKLFF. The full variable domain, in which reference TRBV5-6 and TRBJ1-4 provide the parts outside the CDR3, is DAGVTQSPTHLIKTRGQQVTLRCSPKSGHDTVSWYQQALGQGPQFIFQYYEEEERQRGNFPDRFSGHQFPNYSSELNVNALLLGDSALYLCASSFMASNEKLFFGSGTQLSVL.

This clone was seen a few times. This CDR3 is also generated by other DNA sequences in the sample. The chain is built from TRBV5-1 and TRBJ1-5; 7 nucleotides agree with TRBD1. Germline CDR1 is SGHRS and CDR2 is YFSETQ. The trim removed 4 bases at V and 2 bases at J, leaving 3 bases unmatched. This CDR3 comprises 14 residues. This CDR3 reads CASSPGTGNQPQHF. The CDR3 nucleotides are TGCGCCAGCAGCCCTGGGACAGGCAATCAGCCCCAGCATTTT. Filled out from reference TRBV5-1 and TRBJ1-5, the complete variable domain reads KAGVTQTPRYLIKTRGQQVTLSCSPISGHRSVSWYQQTPGQGLQFLFEYFSETQRNKGNFPGRFSGRQFSNSRSEMNVSTLELGDSALYLCASSPGTGNQPQHFGDGTRLSIL.

The chain has TRBV5-1 and TRBJ1-3, with 7 bases matching TRBD1. CDR1 is SGHRS, CDR2 YFSETQ, per germline. The ends lost 1 base at V and 2 bases at J; junction bases unmatched: 3. This CDR3 comprises 15 residues. CDR3 sequence reads: CASSLKGAAGNTIYF. As DNA, the CDR3 is TGCGCCAGCAGCTTGAAGGGGGCGGCTGGAAACACCATATATTTT.

This chain links TRBV6-5 with TRBJ2-3, with 7 positions matching TRBD1. CDR3 size: 16 residues. CDR1 and CDR2 (germline): MNHEY, SVGAGI. The ends lost 4 bases at V and 0 bases at J; junction bases unmatched: 7. Written as DNA, the CDR3 is TGTGCCAGCAGTTCGAGGGGGCTAGGGAGCACAGATACGCAGTATTTT. Translating it yields CASSSRGLGSTDTQYF.

The chain employs TRBV29-1 and TRBJ2-3; TRBD2 matches 9 bases. Germline V gene lookup returns CDR1 SQVTM and CDR2 ANQGSEA. The CDR3 runs 12 residues. Losses at the gene ends were 5 bases for V and 5 bases for J; bases not matched to a gene: 2. The CDR3 loop reads CSVKAGGDTQYF. CDR3 nucleotides: TGCAGCGTTAAAGCGGGGGGAGATACGCAGTATTTT.

This clone was seen only a few times. The J gene is TRBJ2-7, the V gene TRBV5-6; D is perhaps TRBD1 (6 bases). Per the germline V gene, CDR1 is SGHDT and CDR2 is YYEEEE. Trimming left V 4 bases short and J 4 bases short, with 12 bases between. The CDR3 is 13 amino acids. Written as DNA, the CDR3 is TGTGCCAGCAGCCAGGGGTTTCGGTACGAGCAGTACGTC. Its protein is CASSQGFRYEQYV.

The V gene is TRBV7-3, the J gene TRBJ2-7; TRBD1 matches 8 bases. Unmatched junction bases numbered 3, after V lost 5 bases and J lost 0 bases. The V gene's germline CDR1 is SGHTA and CDR2 FQGTGA. This CDR3 has 14 amino acids. The CDR3 DNA sequence: TGTGCCAGCAGCCCGGGACAGGTCTCCTACGAGCAGTACTTC. Protein: CASSPGQVSYEQYF.

CDR3 sequence: CASSRDLGTSSSYEQYF. In nucleotides, the CDR3 is TGTGCCAGCTCACGAGACCTGGGGACATCGAGCTCCTACGAGCAGTACTTC. The gene calls are TRBV18 and TRBJ2-7; possibly TRBD1 for D (6 bases). Germline V CDR1 and CDR2: KGHSH, LQKENI. With 4 bases removed from V and 0 bases from J, the gap between germline ends came to 19 bases. The CDR3 consists of 17 residues.

This chain uses TRBV2 with TRBJ1-3, with D possibly being TRBD1 (5 bases). The germline V gene has CDR1 SNHLY and CDR2 FYNNEI. The CDR3 extends over 15 amino acids. Trimming shortened V by 7 bases and J by 3 bases, and 16 bases separated the two germline ends. DNA for the CDR3: TGTGCCAGCACCGAGCAGGGTACGGTTGGAAACACCATATATTTT. Residues: CASTEQGTVGNTIYF.

J is TRBJ2-1 and V is TRBV4-2; 11 nucleotides match TRBD1. Germline V gives CDR1 LGHNA, CDR2 YNFKEQ. With 1 base clipped from V and 7 bases from J, the junction kept 30 bases outside the gene matches. This CDR3 has 24 residues. For the CDR3, the DNA is TGTGCCAGCAGCCAAGTAGTCTCCGGACAGGGGGCGAGTATGGTGGCTACAGGACGAAATGAGCAGTTCTTC. Translation gives CASSQVVSGQGASMVATGRNEQFF.

The chain combines TRBV2 with TRBJ2-7; D possibly corresponds to TRBD2 (6 bases). The germline gives CDR1 SNHLY, CDR2 FYNNEI. The CDR3 totals 13 residues. V was trimmed by 7 bases and J by 0 bases, leaving 10 bases between them. The CDR3 coding sequence is TGTGCCAGCATCTTGACTAGCTCCTACGAGCAGTACGTC. This sequence encodes CASILTSSYEQYV.

CDR3 residues: CASSYVGRGNEKLFF. CDR3 nucleotide sequence: TGTGCCAGCAGCTACGTCGGCAGGGGTAATGAAAAACTGTTTTTT. This rearrangement joins TRBV3-1 (or the pseudogene TRBV3-2) to TRBJ1-4, with a weak D call TRBD1 (6 bases). The germline V gene encodes CDR1 LGHDT and CDR2 YNNKEL (reference sequence). Trimming left V 5 bases short and J 4 bases short, with 14 bases between. The CDR3 runs 15 residues.

The chain links TRBV9 to TRBJ2-5, with a tentative D call TRBD1 (5 bases). Trimming left V 5 bases short and J 5 bases short, with 13 bases between. This CDR3 contains 13 residues. Germline V gene sequence: CDR1 SGDLS, CDR2 YYNGEE. The CDR3 nucleotides read TGTGCCAGCAGTTCCGGACATTTGGAGACCCAGTACTTC. This sequence encodes CASSSGHLETQYF.

This chain links TRBV28 with TRBJ1-2, with D tentatively TRBD1 (6 bases). The germline gives CDR1 MDHEN, CDR2 SYDVKM. This CDR3 is built from 12 residues. The V gene lost 6 bases and the J gene lost 10 bases, with 15 bases spanning the gap. The CDR3 is CASRRTARTYTF. In DNA, the CDR3 is TGTGCCAGCAGGCGGACAGCGAGGACCTACACCTTC.

The chain recombines TRBV9 with TRBJ2-1; weak D call: TRBD2 (6 bases). The CDR3 sequence is 15 residues long. Germline CDR1 is SGDLS and CDR2 is YYNGEE. Trimming cost V 4 bases and J 3 bases, with 14 bases left between them. CDR3 amino acids: CASSPLVGGYNEQFF. In nucleotides, the CDR3 is TGTGCCAGCAGCCCGTTGGTGGGGGGCTACAATGAGCAGTTCTTC.

The chain links TRBV4-3 to TRBJ2-2, with D possibly TRBD2 on 5 matching bases. CDR3 length equals 16 residues. Germline-derived CDR1 and CDR2 are LGHNA and YSLEER. V lost 0 bases and J 5 bases, leaving 13 bases between the germline ends. The CDR3, as DNA: TGCGCCAGCAGCCAAGATCTAGGCCTAGCTACCGGGGAGCTGTTTTTT. Protein sequence: CASSQDLGLATGELFF.

The genes are TRBV7-2 and TRBJ1-3, with D possibly matching TRBD1 (5 bases). The CDR3 is made up of 14 amino acids. Trimming pared 8 bases from V and 4 bases from J, leaving 15 bases between. Germline loops: CDR1 SGHTA, CDR2 FQGNSA. The CDR3 DNA sequence: TGTGCCAGCCGCAGGGTCGAGGCCGGAAACACCATATATTTT. Amino acids: CASRRVEAGNTIYF.

The chain has TRBV19 and TRBJ1-6; maybe TRBD1 (6 bases). Germline V gene data show CDR1 as LNHDA and CDR2 as SQIVND (reference sequence). V was trimmed by 5 bases and J by 4 bases, leaving 9 bases between them. There are 14 residues in the CDR3. The CDR3 loop is CASSQGWYNSPLHF. DNA for the CDR3: TGTGCCAGTAGTCAGGGGTGGTATAATTCACCCCTCCACTTT.

The rearrangement uses TRBV6-2 or TRBV6-3 and TRBJ2-1; TRBD2 might be the D (6 bases). CDR1 and CDR2 (germline): MNHEY, SVGEGT. V was cut by 1 base and J by 7 bases, with 17 bases left in between. This CDR3 has 16 residues. The CDR3 loop reads CASSYWLAASVNEQFF. In nucleotides, the CDR3 is TGTGCCAGCAGTTACTGGTTAGCGGCTTCGGTTAATGAGCAGTTCTTC.